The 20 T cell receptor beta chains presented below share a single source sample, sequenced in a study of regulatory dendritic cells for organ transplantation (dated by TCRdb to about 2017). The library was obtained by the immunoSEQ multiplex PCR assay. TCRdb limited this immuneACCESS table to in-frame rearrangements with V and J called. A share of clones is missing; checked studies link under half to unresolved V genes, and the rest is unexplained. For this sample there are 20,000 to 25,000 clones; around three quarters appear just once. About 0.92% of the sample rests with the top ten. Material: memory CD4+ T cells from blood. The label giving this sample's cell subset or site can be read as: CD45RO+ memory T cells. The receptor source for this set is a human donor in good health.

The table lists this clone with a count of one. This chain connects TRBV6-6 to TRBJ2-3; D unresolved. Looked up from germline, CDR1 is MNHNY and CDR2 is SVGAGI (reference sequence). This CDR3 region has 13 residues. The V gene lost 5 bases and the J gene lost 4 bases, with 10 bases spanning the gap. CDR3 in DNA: TGTGCCAGCAGTATGACGGAGCCAGATACGCAGTATTTT. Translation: CASSMTEPDTQYF.

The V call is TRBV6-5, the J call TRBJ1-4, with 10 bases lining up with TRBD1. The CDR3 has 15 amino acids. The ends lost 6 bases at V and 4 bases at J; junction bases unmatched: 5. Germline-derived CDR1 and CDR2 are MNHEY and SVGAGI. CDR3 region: CASRRQGAGNEKLFF. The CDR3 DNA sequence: TGTGCCAGCAGAAGACAGGGGGCCGGTAATGAAAAACTGTTTTTT.

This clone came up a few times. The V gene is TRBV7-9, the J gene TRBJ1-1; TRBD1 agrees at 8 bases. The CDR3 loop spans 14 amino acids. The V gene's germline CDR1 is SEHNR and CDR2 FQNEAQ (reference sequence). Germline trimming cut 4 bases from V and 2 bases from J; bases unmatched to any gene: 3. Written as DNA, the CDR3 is TGTGCCAGCAGCTCGGACAGGGTCAACACTGAAGCTTTCTTT. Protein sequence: CASSSDRVNTEAFF.

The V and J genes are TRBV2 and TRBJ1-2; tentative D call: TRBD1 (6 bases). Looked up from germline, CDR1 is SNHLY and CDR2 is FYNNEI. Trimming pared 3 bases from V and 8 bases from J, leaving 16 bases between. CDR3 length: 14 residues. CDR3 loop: CASSETGWSDGYTF. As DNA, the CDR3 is TGTGCCAGCAGTGAGACAGGTTGGTCCGACGGCTACACCTTC.

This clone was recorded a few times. CDR3 protein: CASSASGGASETQYF. In DNA form, the CDR3 reads TGTGCCAGCAGTGCTAGCGGGGGGGCCTCGGAGACCCAGTACTTC. V usage is TRBV6-4 and J usage is TRBJ2-5; 12 positions agree with TRBD2. V was clipped by 4 bases and J by 5 bases; unmatched bases: 5. Germline-derived CDR1 and CDR2 are MRHNA and SNTAGT. This CDR3 has 15 residues.

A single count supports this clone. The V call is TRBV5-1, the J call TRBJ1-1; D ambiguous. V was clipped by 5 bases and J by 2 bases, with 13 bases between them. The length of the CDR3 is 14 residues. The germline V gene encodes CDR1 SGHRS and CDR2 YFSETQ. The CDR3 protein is CASRVGRLNTEAFF. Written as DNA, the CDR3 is TGCGCCAGCAGAGTAGGCAGACTTAACACTGAAGCTTTCTTT.

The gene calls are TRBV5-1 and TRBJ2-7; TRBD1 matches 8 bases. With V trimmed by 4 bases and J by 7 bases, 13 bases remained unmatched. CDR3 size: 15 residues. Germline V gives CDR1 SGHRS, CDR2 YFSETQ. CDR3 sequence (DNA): TGCGCCAGCAGCGACCGGACAGGGCCGGTGGCTGAGCAGTACTTC. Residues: CASSDRTGPVAEQYF.

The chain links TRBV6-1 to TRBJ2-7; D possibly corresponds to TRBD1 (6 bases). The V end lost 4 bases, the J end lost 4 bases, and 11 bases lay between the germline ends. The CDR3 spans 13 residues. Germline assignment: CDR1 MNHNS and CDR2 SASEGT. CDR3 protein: CASSVRTEYEQYF. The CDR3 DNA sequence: TGTGCCAGCAGTGTAAGGACAGAGTACGAGCAGTACTTC.

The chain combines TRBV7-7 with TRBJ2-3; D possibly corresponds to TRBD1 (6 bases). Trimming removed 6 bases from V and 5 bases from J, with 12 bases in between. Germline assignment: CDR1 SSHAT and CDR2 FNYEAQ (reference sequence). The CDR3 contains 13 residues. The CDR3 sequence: CASSTGFEDTQYF. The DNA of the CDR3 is TGTGCCAGCAGTACAGGGTTCGAAGATACGCAGTATTTT.

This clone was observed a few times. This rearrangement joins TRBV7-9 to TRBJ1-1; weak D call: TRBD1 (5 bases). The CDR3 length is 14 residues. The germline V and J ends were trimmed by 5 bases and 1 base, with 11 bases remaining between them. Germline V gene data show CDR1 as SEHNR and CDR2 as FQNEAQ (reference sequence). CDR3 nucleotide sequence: TGTGCCAGCAGCCTAGAGGGGCGGAACACTGAAGCTTTCTTT. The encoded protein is CASSLEGRNTEAFF.

CDR3 sequence (DNA): TGTGCCACCCAAGTTACCAGCGGGGGGGAGACCCAGTACTTC. It is translated as CATQVTSGGETQYF. The chain links TRBV10-3 to TRBJ2-5; 9 positions match TRBD2. The CDR3 is 14 residues long. Trimming at V came to 10 bases and at J to 5 bases, leaving 11 bases not matched to a gene. Germline V gene lookup returns CDR1 ENHRY and CDR2 SYGVKD.

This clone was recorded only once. CDR3 bases: TGTGCCAGCAGTCCGGGGGAAGAGACCCAGTACTTC. Protein product: CASSPGEETQYF. The rearrangement links TRBV6-5 to TRBJ2-5; a possible D gene is TRBD2 (6 bases). Germline-derived CDR1 and CDR2 are MNHEY and SVGAGI. Trimming removed 5 bases at V and 3 bases at J, with 7 bases between. The CDR3 sequence is 12 residues long.

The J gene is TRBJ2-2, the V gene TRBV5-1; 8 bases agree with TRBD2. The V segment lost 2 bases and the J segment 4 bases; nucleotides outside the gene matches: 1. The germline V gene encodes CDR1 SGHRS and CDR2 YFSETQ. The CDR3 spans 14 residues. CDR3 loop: CASSFAGGTGELFF. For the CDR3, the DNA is TGCGCCAGCAGCTTTGCGGGGGGCACCGGGGAGCTGTTTTTT.

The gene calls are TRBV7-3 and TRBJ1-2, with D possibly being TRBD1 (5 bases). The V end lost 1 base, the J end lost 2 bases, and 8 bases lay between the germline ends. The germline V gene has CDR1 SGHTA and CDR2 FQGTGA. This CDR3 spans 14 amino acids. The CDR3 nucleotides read TGTGCCAGCAGCTTAAGCTCAGGGAACTATGGCTACACCTTC. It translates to CASSLSSGNYGYTF.

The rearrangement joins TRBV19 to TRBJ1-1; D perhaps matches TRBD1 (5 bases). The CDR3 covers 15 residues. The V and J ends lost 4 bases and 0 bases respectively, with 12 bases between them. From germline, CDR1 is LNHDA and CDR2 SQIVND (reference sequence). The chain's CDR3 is CASSNRQKMNTEAFF. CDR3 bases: TGTGCCAGTAGTAACCGACAGAAAATGAACACTGAAGCTTTCTTT.

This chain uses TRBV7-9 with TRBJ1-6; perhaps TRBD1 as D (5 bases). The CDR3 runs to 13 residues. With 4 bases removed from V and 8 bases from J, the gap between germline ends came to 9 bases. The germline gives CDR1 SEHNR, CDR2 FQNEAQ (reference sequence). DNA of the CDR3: TGTGCCAGCAGCTGGGACTCGGATTCACCCCTCCACTTT. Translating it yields CASSWDSDSPLHF.

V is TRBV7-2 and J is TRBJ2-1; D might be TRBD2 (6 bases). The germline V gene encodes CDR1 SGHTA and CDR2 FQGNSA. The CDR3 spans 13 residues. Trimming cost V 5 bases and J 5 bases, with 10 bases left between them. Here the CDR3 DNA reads TGTGCCAGCAGCGCGGGACCCGACAATGAGCAGTTCTTC. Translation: CASSAGPDNEQFF.

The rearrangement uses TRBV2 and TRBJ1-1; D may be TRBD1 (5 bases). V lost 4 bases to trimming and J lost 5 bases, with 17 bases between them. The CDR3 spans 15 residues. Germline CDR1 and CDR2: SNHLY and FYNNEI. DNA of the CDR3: TGTGCCAGCAGTGCCGATAAGGGGAGGGGTACTGAAGCTTTCTTT. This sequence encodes CASSADKGRGTEAFF.

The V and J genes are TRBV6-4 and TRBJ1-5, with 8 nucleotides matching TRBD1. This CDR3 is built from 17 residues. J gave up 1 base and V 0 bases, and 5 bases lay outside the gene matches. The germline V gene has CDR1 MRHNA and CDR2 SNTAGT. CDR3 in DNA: TGTGCCAGCAGTGACTCATGGACAGGGTACAGCAATCAGCCCCAGCATTTT. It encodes CASSDSWTGYSNQPQHF.

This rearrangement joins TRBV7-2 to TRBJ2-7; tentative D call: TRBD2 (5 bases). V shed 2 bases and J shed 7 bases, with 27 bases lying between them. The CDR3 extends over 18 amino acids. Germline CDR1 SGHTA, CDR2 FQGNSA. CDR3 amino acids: CASSLMHTAGPVPGEQYF. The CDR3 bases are TGTGCCAGCAGCTTAATGCACACGGCCGGGCCCGTTCCGGGGGAGCAGTACTTC.